The 31 T cell receptor beta chains reported below all come from one sample, sequenced in a study of Tregs in tolerant kidney transplant recipients. Recipients received nonmyeloablative bone marrow transplants from related graft donors, with transient mixed chimerism. Assay: immunoSEQ multiplex PCR; the TCRdb copy retains only in-frame clones and omits some. The table records nearly 50,000 clones, 89% of them present only once. Sequenced here: CD8+ T cells from blood (PBMCs), sampled 12 months after the transplant. The receptor set was obtained from a human patient who received a combined kidney and bone marrow transplant. Part of the T cells may come from the graft donor.

This chain uses TRBV4-3 with TRBJ2-7; 9 nucleotides line up with TRBD1. The ends lost 4 bases at V and 3 bases at J; junction bases unmatched: 4. CDR1 and CDR2 from the germline V gene are LGHNA and YSLEER. This CDR3 is built from 14 residues. CDR3 loop: CASSPWGQGYEQYF. In DNA, the CDR3 is TGCGCCAGCAGCCCCTGGGGACAGGGCTACGAGCAGTACTTC.

The CDR3: CAWSADSPLHF. In nucleotides, the CDR3 is TGTGCCTGGAGTGCCGATTCACCCCTCCACTTT. V usage is TRBV30 and J usage is TRBJ1-6; D is uncertain. Germline CDR1 reads GTSNPN; CDR2 reads SVGIG (reference sequence). The CDR3 has 11 residues. V was pared by 1 base and J by 8 bases, with 3 bases between. The entire variable domain, with the rest obtained from reference TRBV30 and TRBJ1-6, is as follows: SQTIHQWPATLVQPVGSPLSLECTVEGTSNPNLYWYRQAAGRGLQLLFYSVGIGQISSEVPQNLSASRPQDRQFILSSKKLLLSDSGFYLCAWSADSPLHFGNGTRLTVT.

J is TRBJ2-3 and V is TRBV28; TRBD2 is a possible D gene (5 bases). V was clipped by 4 bases and J by 3 bases, with 8 bases between them. The CDR3 runs to 13 residues. Germline CDR1 and CDR2: MDHEN and SYDVKM. CDR3 DNA: TGTGCCAGCAGTTCTGAGGGAACAGATACGCAGTATTTT. Its protein is CASSSEGTDTQYF. Full variable domain (outside the CDR3, taken from reference TRBV28 and TRBJ2-3): DVKVTQSSRYLVKRTGEKVFLECVQDMDHENMFWYRQDPGLGLRLIYFSYDVKMKEKGDIPEGYSVSREKKERFSLILESASTNQTSMYLCASSSEGTDTQYFGPGTRLTVL.

This clone appeared a few times. The rearrangement links TRBV5-5 to TRBJ2-3, with no clear D. The CDR3 extends over 15 amino acids. V was clipped by 1 base and J by 6 bases, with 15 bases between them. Germline V gene data show CDR1 as SGHKS and CDR2 as YYEKEE (reference sequence). The CDR3 loop is CASSLLATLGDTQYF. In DNA, the CDR3 is TGTGCCAGCAGCTTGTTGGCGACCCTCGGGGATACGCAGTATTTT.

The rearrangement joins TRBV9 to TRBJ1-2; no clear D gene. Germline-derived CDR1 and CDR2 are SGDLS and YYNGEE. The length of the CDR3 is 14 residues. Trimming cost V 0 bases and J 5 bases, with 11 bases left between them. The DNA for the CDR3 is TGTGCCAGCAGCGTAGGCGCAGAGCGATATGGCTACACCTTC. The encoded protein is CASSVGAERYGYTF.

This chain links TRBV5-6 with TRBJ2-5; TRBD1 might be the D (6 bases). Looked up from germline, CDR1 is SGHDT and CDR2 is YYEEEE. V was clipped by 0 bases and J by 2 bases, with 14 bases between them. The CDR3 has 16 residues. The CDR3 spells CASSLGARTAQETQYF. CDR3 DNA sequence: TGTGCCAGCAGCTTGGGGGCTAGGACAGCTCAAGAGACCCAGTACTTC. Full variable domain (rest looked up from reference TRBV5-6 and TRBJ2-5): DAGVTQSPTHLIKTRGQQVTLRCSPKSGHDTVSWYQQALGQGPQFIFQYYEEEERQRGNFPDRFSGHQFPNYSSELNVNALLLGDSALYLCASSLGARTAQETQYFGPGTRLLVL.

The chain joins TRBV19 to TRBJ1-3; D is unresolved. V lost 7 bases and J lost 4, with 14 bases in between. CDR1 is LNHDA and CDR2 is SQIVND in the germline V gene (reference sequence). The CDR3 extends over 14 amino acids. The CDR3 here is CASTIRGSGNTIYF. The CDR3 nucleotides are TGTGCCAGTACCATACGAGGGTCCGGAAACACCATATATTTT. Variable domain in full (rest from reference TRBV19 and TRBJ1-3): DGGITQSPKYLFRKEGQNVTLSCEQNLNHDAMYWYRQDPGQGLRLIYYSQIVNDFQKGDIAEGYSVSREKKESFPLTVTSAQKNPTAFYLCASTIRGSGNTIYFGEGSWLTVV.

This clone was counted a single time. Here the CDR3 reads CASSPPDSYEQYF. CDR3 sequence (DNA): TGTGCCAGCAGCCCCCCCGACAGCTACGAGCAGTACTTC. The chain couples TRBV9 to TRBJ2-5; possibly TRBD1 for D (5 bases). The tail of the sequence fits TRBJ2-7 better, so the J call may be wrong. Looked up from germline, CDR1 is SGDLS and CDR2 is YYNGEE. The CDR3 is 13 amino acids.

The J gene is TRBJ2-7, the V gene TRBV25-1, with D unresolved. V lost 5 bases, J lost 3 bases, and 5 bases lay in between. Germline V gene sequence: CDR1 MGHDK, CDR2 SYGVNS. The CDR3 covers 11 residues. The CDR3 coding sequence is TGTGCCAGCAGTACCGGCTACGAGCAGTACTTC. Translated: CASSTGYEQYF.

The genes are TRBV28 and TRBJ2-1; 8 bases line up with TRBD1. CDR3 length: 11 residues. After removal of 4 bases from V and 10 bases from J, the junction contained 0 bases not matched to a gene. In germline, CDR1 is MDHEN, CDR2 SYDVKM. The CDR3 nucleotides are TGTGCCAGCAGTTGGACAGGGGAGCAGTTCTTC. Translating it yields CASSWTGEQFF.

The genes are TRBV4-2 and TRBJ2-7; tentative D call: TRBD2 (6 bases). Germline assignment: CDR1 LGHNA and CDR2 YNFKEQ. This CDR3 has 12 amino acids. V lost 1 base and J 5 bases, leaving 6 bases between the germline ends. CDR3 sequence reads: CASSQGRDEQYF. The CDR3 nucleotides are TGTGCCAGCAGCCAAGGGAGGGACGAGCAGTACTTC.

This clone was counted once. V and J are TRBV16 and TRBJ2-7; perhaps TRBD1 as D (5 bases). V was cut by 6 bases and J by 1 base, with 10 bases left in between. Germline CDR1 is KGHSY and CDR2 is FQNENV. This CDR3 contains 13 residues. The CDR3 coding sequence is TGTGCCAGCAGACAAAGGGGATCCTACGAGCAGTACTTC. It yields the protein CASRQRGSYEQYF.

The chain carries TRBV5-5 and TRBJ1-2; D is perhaps TRBD1 (6 bases). Trimming removed 1 base from V and 0 bases from J, with 13 bases in between. Looked up from germline, CDR1 is SGHKS and CDR2 is YYEKEE (reference sequence). The CDR3 contains 16 residues. This chain's CDR3 is CASSLFPGATNYGYTF. CDR3 nucleotides: TGTGCCAGCAGCTTGTTTCCAGGGGCGACTAACTATGGCTACACCTTC.

The V gene is TRBV9, the J gene TRBJ2-1; a weak D match, TRBD2 (5 bases). This CDR3 contains 14 residues. In germline, CDR1 is SGDLS, CDR2 YYNGEE. Trimming cost V 5 bases and J 6 bases, with 15 bases left between them. CDR3 sequence (DNA): TGTGCCAGCAGTTTAGGACTTAACATCAATGAGCAGTTCTTC. Its protein product is CASSLGLNINEQFF. The full variable domain, completed using reference TRBV9 and TRBJ2-1, is DSGVTQTPKHLITATGQRVTLRCSPRSGDLSVYWYQQSLDQGLQFLIQYYNGEERAKGNILERFSAQQFPDLHSELNLSSLELGDSALYFCASSLGLNINEQFFGPGTRLTVL.

CDR3 sequence reads: CSAVDRVAYF. As DNA, the CDR3 is TGCAGCGCTGTGGACAGGGTAGCGTATTTT. V usage is TRBV29-1 and J usage is TRBJ2-3; TRBD1 aligns across 8 bases. The CDR3 length is 10 residues. The J segment lost 14 bases and the V segment lost 7 bases, leaving 8 bases of the junction unmatched. Germline-derived CDR1 and CDR2 are SQVTM and ANQGSEA.

The rearrangement uses TRBV6-4 and TRBJ1-2; 7 nucleotides agree with TRBD1. The CDR3 is 15 amino acids. Looked up from germline, CDR1 is MRHNA and CDR2 is SNTAGT. V trimming: 3 bases; J trimming: 5 bases; junction bases outside the gene matches: 9. The CDR3 protein is CASSEGTEGTYGYTF. The CDR3 bases are TGTGCCAGCAGTGAAGGGACAGAGGGGACATATGGCTACACCTTC.

V and J are TRBV7-6 and TRBJ2-7; D gene uncertain. The germline V gene encodes CDR1 SGHVS and CDR2 FNYEAQ. The CDR3 runs to 16 residues. Trimming stripped 0 bases from V and 5 bases from J, with 17 bases between. Here the CDR3 DNA reads TGTGCCAGCAGCTTAGCGAATTCAGGCAGGTTGAACGAGCAGTACTTC. This translates into CASSLANSGRLNEQYF.

J is TRBJ2-7 and V is TRBV15, with 8 bases identical to TRBD1. Germline-derived CDR1 and CDR2 are LNHNV and YYDKDF (reference sequence). The CDR3 length is 15 residues. The trim removed 5 bases at V and 4 bases at J, leaving 10 bases unmatched. CDR3 sequence: CATSADRGGFYEQYF. The DNA for the CDR3 is TGTGCCACCAGCGCAGACAGGGGTGGGTTTTACGAGCAGTACTTC.

The chain uses TRBV9 and TRBJ2-7, with a weak D call TRBD2 (6 bases). V lost 0 bases and J lost 0, with 10 bases in between. The CDR3 length is 15 residues. Germline-derived CDR1 and CDR2 are SGDLS and YYNGEE. CDR3: CASSVGAGISYEQYF. The CDR3 bases are TGTGCCAGCAGCGTAGGGGCGGGGATCTCCTACGAGCAGTACTTC.

For this clone: This same CDR3 is encoded by further DNA sequences in the sample. This chain joins TRBV5-6 and TRBJ1-2; 8 bases match TRBD1. CDR3 length: 16 residues. Germline trimming cut 3 bases from V and 4 bases from J; bases unmatched to any gene: 11. Germline CDR1 is SGHDT and CDR2 is YYEEEE. This CDR3 reads CASSWVTTGAFYGYTF. The CDR3 bases are TGTGCCAGCAGCTGGGTGACGACAGGGGCTTTCTATGGCTACACCTTC. Together with reference TRBV5-6 and TRBJ1-2, the CDR3 gives the full variable domain: DAGVTQSPTHLIKTRGQQVTLRCSPKSGHDTVSWYQQALGQGPQFIFQYYEEEERQRGNFPDRFSGHQFPNYSSELNVNALLLGDSALYLCASSWVTTGAFYGYTFGSGTRLTVV.

The genes are TRBV6-1 and TRBJ1-2; 8 bases line up with TRBD1. V lost 5 bases to trimming and J lost 4 bases; unmatched junction nucleotides: 6. The CDR3 runs 14 residues. The germline gives CDR1 MNHNS, CDR2 SASEGT. CDR3 sequence: CASSPLGTGYGYTF. DNA for the CDR3: TGTGCCAGCAGTCCACTGGGGACAGGCTATGGCTACACCTTC.

The V call is TRBV7-3, the J call TRBJ2-7; 10 bases fit TRBD2. This CDR3 region has 15 residues. V lost 5 bases and J lost 3; bases outside the gene matches: 7. Germline loops: CDR1 SGHTA, CDR2 FQGTGA. As DNA, the CDR3 is TGTGCCAGCAGCCGTACCGCTAGCGGGAGCTACGAGCAGTACTTC. Encoded protein: CASSRTASGSYEQYF.

This rearrangement joins TRBV7-2 to TRBJ2-7, with 10 bases lining up with TRBD1. Per the germline V gene, CDR1 is SGHTA and CDR2 is FQGNSA. This CDR3 has 15 residues. Unmatched junction bases numbered 0, after V lost 1 base and J lost 0 bases. CDR3 sequence: CASSLGTGGSYEQYF. DNA of the CDR3: TGTGCCAGCAGCTTAGGGACAGGGGGCTCCTACGAGCAGTACTTC.

This chain connects TRBV7-9 to TRBJ1-2; no clear D. CDR3 length equals 14 residues. CDR1 and CDR2 (germline): SEHNR, FQNEAQ (reference sequence). V lost 4 bases, J lost 7 bases, and 16 bases lay in between. CDR3 protein: CASSSGVLPAGYTF. In DNA, the CDR3 is TGTGCCAGCAGCTCCGGAGTGTTACCCGCTGGCTACACCTTC.

V usage is TRBV5-5 and J usage is TRBJ1-2, with 8 bases lining up with TRBD1. CDR1 and CDR2 from the germline V gene are SGHKS and YYEKEE (reference sequence). V lost 0 bases and J lost 4; bases outside the gene matches: 5. The CDR3 length is 15 residues. CDR3 sequence: CASSLGTGILYGYTF. In DNA, the CDR3 is TGTGCCAGCAGCTTGGGGACAGGGATCCTCTATGGCTACACCTTC. Filled out from reference TRBV5-5 and TRBJ1-2, the complete variable domain reads DAGVTQSPTHLIKTRGQQVTLRCSPISGHKSVSWYQQVLGQGPQFIFQYYEKEERGRGNFPDRFSARQFPNYSSELNVNALLLGDSALYLCASSLGTGILYGYTFGSGTRLTVV.

This clone was recorded once. This chain connects TRBV7-6 to TRBJ2-3; maybe TRBD2 (6 bases). Trimming cost V 1 base and J 4 bases, with 12 bases left between them. The germline V gene encodes CDR1 SGHVS and CDR2 FNYEAQ. This CDR3 region has 15 residues. Here the CDR3 reads CASSLGGGEADTQYF. The CDR3 DNA reads TGTGCCAGCAGCTTAGGAGGCGGGGAGGCAGATACGCAGTATTTT.

The chain employs TRBV15 and TRBJ2-5; 10 bases line up with TRBD2. The end of the DNA aligns better with TRBJ2-7, so the J call may be wrong. The CDR3 extends over 15 amino acids. CDR1 LNHNV and CDR2 YYDKDF come from the germline V gene (reference sequence). CDR3 bases: TGTGCCACCAGCAGCCTAGCGGGAGTAAAGCACGAGCAGTACTTC. Encoded protein: CATSSLAGVKHEQYF.

The CDR3 DNA sequence: TGTGCCAGCAGCTTAGGCCTCCCCGGGACAGGACTGGGCGAGCAGTACTTC. Protein: CASSLGLPGTGLGEQYF. The chain joins TRBV7-6 to TRBJ2-7, with 8 bases that match TRBD1. Germline V gene data show CDR1 as SGHVS and CDR2 as FNYEAQ. V lost 1 base and J lost 6; bases outside the gene matches: 14. CDR3 length: 17 residues.

The rearrangement uses TRBV21-1 and TRBJ1-4; TRBD1 is the table's D call, not checked against the DNA. TRBV21-1 is deemed a pseudogene. The CDR3 sequence is 18 residues long. The CDR3 reads CASSKGDRAGATNEKLFF. The CDR3 DNA reads TGTGCCAGCAGCAAAGGGGACAGGGCGGGAGCAACTAATGAAAAACTGTTTTTT.

The chain joins TRBV7-6 to TRBJ1-5; tentatively, D is TRBD1 (6 bases). Trimming took off 1 base at V and 7 bases at J, with 8 bases between the two ends. The CDR3 is made up of 13 amino acids. CDR1 and CDR2 (germline): SGHVS, FNYEAQ. The CDR3: CASSLDQGQPQHF. The CDR3 DNA sequence: TGTGCCAGCAGCTTAGATCAGGGGCAGCCCCAGCATTTT.

The DNA of the CDR3 is TGTGCCAGTAGTATCGGGGGTTACGGGGGGCTCACTGAAGCTTTCTTT. Its protein is CASSIGGYGGLTEAFF. The chain uses TRBV19 and TRBJ1-1, with TRBD1 as a possible D gene (6 bases). This CDR3 contains 16 residues. Per the germline V gene, CDR1 is LNHDA and CDR2 is SQIVND (reference sequence). Trimming removed 3 bases at V and 4 bases at J, with 18 bases between.